Presented here are 22 T cell receptor beta chains from one specimen sequenced in a study of cytomegalovirus exposure and HLA in healthy donors. The PCR had 60 Vbeta and 13 Jbeta primers. Method: immunoSEQ multiplex PCR; TCRdb's copy keeps in-frame clones and lacks some. Of fewer than 200,000 clones in the sample, almost 80% were seen once. Sequencing was carried out using PBMCs. Every receptor here comes from a man aged 25 to 45 in good health and CMV-seronegative.

For the CDR3, the DNA is TGTGCCAGCAGCGACCGGGACAGTAACACCGGGGAGCTGTTTTTT. This encodes CASSDRDSNTGELFF. The gene calls are TRBV9 and TRBJ2-2, with TRBD1 identical over 7 bases. The V gene's germline CDR1 is SGDLS and CDR2 YYNGEE. The CDR3 totals 15 residues. V dropped 3 bases and J dropped 2; count of bases not matched to a gene: 4.

The chain carries TRBV5-1 and TRBJ2-7, with 8 bases lining up with TRBD2. The CDR3 is 14 residues long. With 4 bases clipped from V and 2 bases from J, the junction kept 5 bases outside the gene matches. CDR1 and CDR2 (germline): SGHRS, YFSETQ. The CDR3 loop reads CASSGGGPTYEQYF. CDR3 DNA: TGCGCCAGCAGCGGCGGGGGGCCGACCTACGAGCAGTACTTC.

The rearrangement links TRBV4-3 to TRBJ2-7, with D possibly being TRBD1 (6 bases). The CDR3 runs to 15 residues. Trimming cost V 0 bases and J 4 bases, with 13 bases left between them. Germline V lookup: CDR1 LGHNA, CDR2 YSLEER. CDR3 region: CASSQDLDRRYEQYF. DNA for the CDR3: TGCGCCAGCAGCCAAGATCTGGACAGAAGATACGAGCAGTACTTC.

The chain has TRBV7-8 and TRBJ1-1; D might be TRBD1 (6 bases). Trimming left V 3 bases short and J 3 bases short, with 11 bases between. This CDR3 contains 14 residues. The germline V gene encodes CDR1 SGHVS and CDR2 FQNEAQ. CDR3 sequence (DNA): TGTGCCAGCAGCTTTAGGGCAGGGGACACTGAAGCTTTCTTT. Translated: CASSFRAGDTEAFF.

The genes are TRBV6-6 and TRBJ1-2; the match to TRBD1 covers 8 bases. This CDR3 comprises 16 residues. The junction had 14 bases not matched to a gene; V was cut back by 7 bases and J by 4 bases. Germline V CDR1 and CDR2: MNHNY, SVGAGI (reference sequence). This chain's CDR3 is CASNPAADRAGYGYTF. DNA of the CDR3: TGTGCCAGCAATCCGGCGGCGGACAGGGCAGGCTATGGCTACACCTTC.

V usage is TRBV5-1 and J usage is TRBJ1-3, with 10 bases that match TRBD1. The CDR3 is 15 residues long. J lost 2 bases, V lost 5 bases, and 4 bases had no gene match. The germline V gene has CDR1 SGHRS and CDR2 YFSETQ. For the CDR3, the DNA is TGCGCCAGCAGAACAGGACAGGGGGCTGGAAACACCATATATTTT. This translates into CASRTGQGAGNTIYF. Together with reference TRBV5-1 and TRBJ1-3, the CDR3 gives the full variable domain: KAGVTQTPRYLIKTRGQQVTLSCSPISGHRSVSWYQQTPGQGLQFLFEYFSETQRNKGNFPGRFSGRQFSNSRSEMNVSTLELGDSALYLCASRTGQGAGNTIYFGEGSWLTVV.

The V call is TRBV10-3, the J call TRBJ1-5; 10 bases map to TRBD1. This CDR3 spans 13 amino acids. Trimming cost V 6 bases and J 5 bases; bases outside gene matches: 1. CDR1 is ENHRY, CDR2 SYGVKD, per germline. CDR3 sequence (DNA): TGTGCCATCAGCGGGACAGGGGATCAGCCCCAGCATTTT. Translating it yields CAISGTGDQPQHF.

This chain links TRBV28 with TRBJ2-7, with 9 bases fitting TRBD2. The V and J ends lost 5 bases and 3 bases, in that order; junction bases with no gene match: 8. The CDR3 extends over 15 amino acids. Germline CDR1 reads MDHEN; CDR2 reads SYDVKM. CDR3 sequence: CASSKPGLAIYEQYF. The CDR3 DNA is TGTGCCAGCAGTAAACCGGGACTAGCTATCTACGAGCAGTACTTC. Variable domain in full (rest from reference TRBV28 and TRBJ2-7): DVKVTQSSRYLVKRTGEKVFLECVQDMDHENMFWYRQDPGLGLRLIYFSYDVKMKEKGDIPEGYSVSREKKERFSLILESASTNQTSMYLCASSKPGLAIYEQYFGPGTRLTVT.

This clone was detected only a few times. V usage is TRBV7-9 and J usage is TRBJ2-1; D is undetermined. The V and J ends lost 1 base and 1 base respectively, with 5 bases between them. Germline V CDR1 and CDR2: SEHNR, FQNEAQ (reference sequence). There are 14 residues in the CDR3. CDR3 protein: CASSLDQSYNEQFF. The CDR3 DNA is TGTGCCAGCAGCTTAGACCAGTCCTACAATGAGCAGTTCTTC.

The table lists this clone with a few counts. The chain employs TRBV4-2 and TRBJ2-7, with 7 bases matching TRBD1. Germline assignment: CDR1 LGHNA and CDR2 YNFKEQ. Unmatched junction bases numbered 11, after V lost 4 bases and J lost 2 bases. The CDR3 length is 16 residues. The CDR3 DNA reads TGTGCCAGCAGCCGTGGGGGTGGGACAGACCCCTACGAGCAGTACTTC. Translated: CASSRGGGTDPYEQYF.

V and J are TRBV28 and TRBJ2-7; D not certain. CDR1 is MDHEN, CDR2 SYDVKM, per germline. V lost 6 bases to trimming and J lost 1 base, with 7 bases between them. This CDR3 has 12 residues. CDR3 amino acids: CASRKTSYEQYF. The CDR3 bases are TGTGCCAGCAGAAAGACATCCTACGAGCAGTACTTC.

This sequence joins TRBV5-6 and TRBJ2-6; TRBD1 matches 7 bases. Germline V gives CDR1 SGHDT, CDR2 YYEEEE. This CDR3 comprises 17 residues. Unmatched junction bases numbered 9, after V lost 4 bases and J lost 2 bases. CDR3 loop: CASSLTRQGPGANVLTF. The CDR3 nucleotides are TGTGCCAGCAGCCTAACTCGACAGGGACCTGGGGCCAACGTCCTGACTTTC.

The chain joins TRBV6-5 to TRBJ2-1; maybe TRBD2 (5 bases). The V end was cut by 5 bases, the J end by 8 bases, with 7 bases between. The CDR3 runs to 11 residues. Germline V gene data show CDR1 as MNHEY and CDR2 as SVGAGI. The CDR3 here is CASSRRHEQFF. The CDR3 nucleotides are TGTGCCAGCAGTAGGAGGCATGAGCAGTTCTTC.

This chain joins TRBV4-3 and TRBJ1-5, with D unclear. V lost 0 bases, J lost 7 bases, and 13 bases lay in between. This CDR3 is built from 15 residues. CDR1 is LGHNA, CDR2 YSLEER, per germline. DNA of the CDR3: TGCGCCAGCAGCCAAGATCCTGGGCATCACCAGCCCCAGCATTTT. Translating gives CASSQDPGHHQPQHF.

This clone occurred a few times. V and J are TRBV28 and TRBJ1-4, with a tentative D call TRBD1 (6 bases). V lost 4 bases, J lost 4 bases, and 13 bases lay in between. Per germline, CDR1 MDHEN and CDR2 SYDVKM. This CDR3 spans 15 amino acids. DNA of the CDR3: TGTGCCAGCAGTTCCGGACAGCCCGGTAATGAAAAACTGTTTTTT. Its protein is CASSSGQPGNEKLFF.

V is TRBV27 and J is TRBJ2-1, with 10 bases identical to TRBD2. CDR1 is MNHEY and CDR2 is SMNVEV in the germline V gene (reference sequence). The CDR3 is 15 amino acids. After removal of 6 bases from V and 6 bases from J, the junction contained 8 bases not matched to a gene. The CDR3 sequence: CASSLSGRAPNEQFF. The DNA for the CDR3 is TGTGCCAGCAGCCTAAGCGGGAGGGCCCCCAATGAGCAGTTCTTC.

The chain is built from TRBV6-6 and TRBJ1-1; maybe TRBD1 (5 bases). Trimming cost V 2 bases and J 3 bases, with 10 bases left between them. This CDR3 contains 14 residues. Germline CDR1 is MNHNY and CDR2 is SVGAGI (reference sequence). The CDR3: CASSYAGDHTEAFF. The CDR3 nucleotides read TGTGCCAGCAGTTACGCGGGGGATCACACTGAAGCTTTCTTT.

The chain uses TRBV6-4 and TRBJ2-5; TRBD2 matches 9 bases. The V segment lost 2 bases and the J segment 2 bases; nucleotides outside the gene matches: 12. Looked up from germline, CDR1 is MRHNA and CDR2 is SNTAGT. The CDR3 runs 18 residues. The CDR3 region is CASSDVPGSGGRQETQYF. In DNA form, the CDR3 reads TGTGCCAGCAGTGACGTGCCGGGGAGCGGGGGGCGACAAGAGACCCAGTACTTC.

The V gene is TRBV19, the J gene TRBJ2-4, with a possible D match to TRBD1 (5 bases). Trimming shortened V by 3 bases and J by 0 bases, and 12 bases separated the two germline ends. The CDR3 spans 16 residues. Germline loops: CDR1 LNHDA, CDR2 SQIVND (reference sequence). CDR3 sequence: CASSMGRVVAKNIQYF. DNA for the CDR3: TGTGCCAGTAGTATGGGCAGGGTAGTAGCCAAAAACATTCAGTACTTC. Full variable domain (remainder filled in from reference TRBV19 and TRBJ2-4): DGGITQSPKYLFRKEGQNVTLSCEQNLNHDAMYWYRQDPGQGLRLIYYSQIVNDFQKGDIAEGYSVSREKKESFPLTVTSAQKNPTAFYLCASSMGRVVAKNIQYFGAGTRLSVL.

This chain connects TRBV5-1 to TRBJ2-7; D not resolved. Germline CDR1 is SGHRS and CDR2 is YFSETQ. The CDR3 runs 11 residues. V lost 2 bases, J lost 4 bases, and 4 bases lay in between. CDR3 in amino acids: CASSFGYEQYF. The CDR3 DNA sequence: TGCGCCAGCAGCTTCGGGTACGAGCAGTACTTC.

V usage is TRBV19 and J usage is TRBJ2-3; 9 bases are shared with TRBD1. The J segment lost 2 bases and the V segment lost 5 bases, leaving 8 bases of the junction unmatched. Germline-derived CDR1 and CDR2 are LNHDA and SQIVND (reference sequence). The CDR3 consists of 16 residues. CDR3 region: CASSPGRDRATDTQYF. The CDR3 DNA is TGTGCCAGTAGTCCGGGCCGGGACAGGGCCACAGATACGCAGTATTTT.

The chain combines TRBV6-1 with TRBJ2-1; possible D gene TRBD2, 5 bases. This CDR3 region has 13 residues. The germline gives CDR1 MNHNS, CDR2 SASEGT. V lost 10 bases and J lost 7, with 17 bases in between. The CDR3 here is CATLRLGGNEQFF. In DNA, the CDR3 is TGTGCCACTCTTCGCCTCGGAGGAAATGAGCAGTTCTTC.